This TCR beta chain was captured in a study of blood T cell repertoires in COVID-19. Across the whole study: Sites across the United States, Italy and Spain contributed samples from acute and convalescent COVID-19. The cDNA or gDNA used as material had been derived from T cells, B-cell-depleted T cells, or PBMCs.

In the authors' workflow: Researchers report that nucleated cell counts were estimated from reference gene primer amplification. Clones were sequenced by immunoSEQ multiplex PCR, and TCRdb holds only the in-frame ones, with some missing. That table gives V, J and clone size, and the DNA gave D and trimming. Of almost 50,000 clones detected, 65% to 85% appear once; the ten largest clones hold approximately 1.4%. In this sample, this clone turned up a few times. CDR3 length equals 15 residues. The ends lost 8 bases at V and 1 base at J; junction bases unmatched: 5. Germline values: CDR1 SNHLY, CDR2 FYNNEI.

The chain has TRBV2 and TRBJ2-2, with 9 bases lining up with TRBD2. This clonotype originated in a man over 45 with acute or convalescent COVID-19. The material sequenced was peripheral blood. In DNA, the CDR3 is TGTGCCAGCGGGCGACTAGCGGTGAACACCGGGGAGCTGTTTTTT. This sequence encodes CASGRLAVNTGELFF. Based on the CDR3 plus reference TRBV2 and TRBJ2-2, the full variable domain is EPEVTQTPSHQVTQMGQEVILRCVPISNHLYFYWYRQILGQKVEFLVSFYNNEISEKSEIFDDQFSVERPDGSNFTLKIRSTKLEDSAMYFCASGRLAVNTGELFFGEGSRLTVL.